Presented here are 26 T cell receptor beta chains from one specimen sequenced in a study of control samples from healthy donors and cancer patients. Generated by immunoSEQ multiplex PCR, the TCRdb table keeps only in-frame clones and is missing some. The sample lists 84,000 or so clones, 75% to 85% occurring once. Material: PBMCs. The origin of the receptors is a man between 60 and 75 years old with head and neck cancer.

The rearrangement links TRBV5-1 to TRBJ1-4; possibly TRBD1 for D (6 bases). From germline, CDR1 is SGHRS and CDR2 YFSETQ. This CDR3 has 16 residues. Trimming pared 0 bases from V and 8 bases from J, leaving 17 bases between. The CDR3 DNA is TGCGCCAGCAGCTTGGTTGGGACGGGGGCCGGAGAAAAACTGTTTTTT. Protein: CASSLVGTGAGEKLFF.

This clone has more than one count but fewer than ten. The rearrangement links TRBV18 to TRBJ2-1; D ambiguous. V lost 3 bases, J lost 5 bases, and 11 bases lay in between. Germline V lookup: CDR1 KGHSH, CDR2 LQKENI. The CDR3 length is 14 residues. Here the CDR3 reads CASSPGLSDNEQFF. The CDR3 DNA follows: TGTGCCAGCTCACCTGGTCTAAGCGACAATGAGCAGTTCTTC.

This rearrangement joins TRBV12-3 or TRBV12-4 to TRBJ2-1, with unresolved D. V gave up 3 bases and J gave up 5 bases, with 8 bases separating them. The CDR3 has 13 residues. This CDR3 reads CASSLAGNNEQFF. The DNA for the CDR3 is TGTGCCAGCAGTTTGGCAGGCAACAATGAGCAGTTCTTC.

The chain combines TRBV11-3 with TRBJ2-1, with 8 bases lining up with TRBD1. With 5 bases clipped from V and 8 bases from J, the junction kept 11 bases outside the gene matches. Germline CDR1 SGHNT, CDR2 YENEEA. This CDR3 region has 15 residues. The CDR3 sequence is CASSRLGQGGDEQFF. The CDR3 DNA sequence: TGTGCCAGCAGCCGCCTAGGACAGGGAGGAGATGAGCAGTTCTTC.

The chain couples TRBV11-2 to TRBJ1-3; no firm D call. This CDR3 spans 15 amino acids. Germline lookup yields CDR1 SGHAT and CDR2 FQNNGV. The ends were cut back, 2 bases at V and 3 bases at J, with 11 bases in the middle. The CDR3 nucleotides read TGTGCCAGCAGCTTACTCCGCAGGAGTGGAAACACCATATATTTT. Translation gives CASSLLRRSGNTIYF.

This clone was seen only once. V and J are TRBV19 and TRBJ1-1; 12 nucleotides line up with TRBD1. Germline assignment: CDR1 LNHDA and CDR2 SQIVND (reference sequence). V lost 7 bases and J lost 2; bases outside the gene matches: 14. The CDR3 is made up of 18 amino acids. The CDR3 sequence is CASTLYGTGGAGNTEAFF. The DNA of the CDR3 is TGTGCCAGTACCTTATACGGGACAGGGGGCGCAGGAAACACTGAAGCTTTCTTT.

The V gene is TRBV6-2 or TRBV6-3, the J gene TRBJ1-3; D possibly corresponds to TRBD1 (5 bases). V lost 0 bases to trimming and J lost 4 bases, with 19 bases between them. Germline CDR1 and CDR2: MNHEY and SVGEGT. The CDR3 has 18 amino acids. This CDR3 reads CASSYSVPRDLTGNTIYF. CDR3 nucleotides: TGTGCCAGCAGTTACTCGGTCCCCCGGGACTTGACGGGAAACACCATATATTTT.

This chain joins TRBV14 and TRBJ2-1; tentatively, D is TRBD1 (5 bases). V lost 10 bases and J 6 bases, leaving 22 bases between the germline ends. The CDR3 has 15 amino acids. Germline CDR1 reads SGHDN; CDR2 reads FVKESK. The CDR3 region is CAIAWGQGNSNEQFF. The CDR3 DNA follows: TGTGCCATCGCCTGGGGCCAGGGAAACAGCAATGAGCAGTTCTTC.

The chain employs TRBV5-1 and TRBJ1-4; the D gene is possibly TRBD1 (6 bases). This CDR3 is 15 amino acids long. Germline CDR1 is SGHRS and CDR2 is YFSETQ. V was shortened by 7 bases and J by 6 bases, with 19 bases between the two germline ends. This CDR3 reads CASGPTTGSDEKLFF. The CDR3 DNA reads as TGCGCCAGCGGTCCTACAACAGGGAGCGATGAAAAACTGTTTTTT.

The chain couples TRBV28 to TRBJ2-2, with a weak D call TRBD2 (6 bases). Germline V gives CDR1 MDHEN, CDR2 SYDVKM. The CDR3 is made up of 13 amino acids. Trimming removed 7 bases from V and 1 base from J, with 7 bases in between. In DNA form, the CDR3 reads TGTGCCAGCAAGGGAGGGAACACCGGGGAGCTGTTTTTT. It yields the protein CASKGGNTGELFF.

This clone occurred a few times. V and J are TRBV2 and TRBJ2-1; D unclear. Germline V CDR1 and CDR2: SNHLY, FYNNEI. The CDR3 sequence is 12 residues long. Trimming took 4 bases from V and 9 from J, leaving 10 bases between them. In DNA, the CDR3 is TGTGCCAGCAGTGTACAGAGGAGTGAGCAGTTCTTC. Amino acid sequence: CASSVQRSEQFF.

Of note for this clone: At one of its ends the junction is not consistent with the germline gene, which may arise from a read error. The chain has TRBV5-1 and TRBJ2-3, with 7 positions matching TRBD1. The CDR3 length is 14 residues. Germline-derived CDR1 and CDR2 are SGHRS and YFSETQ. The CDR3 coding sequence is TGCGCCAGCAGCTTGTTAGGGACAGACTCGTGGTGGGTTTTT. This sequence encodes CASSLLGTDSWWVF.

CDR3 in amino acids: CASSEWRGSTDTQYF. Written as DNA, the CDR3 is TGTGCCAGCAGTGAGTGGCGGGGAAGCACAGATACGCAGTATTTT. The chain is built from TRBV2 and TRBJ2-3; tentative D call: TRBD2 (6 bases). V lost 3 bases, J lost 0 bases, and 10 bases lay in between. Germline V CDR1 and CDR2: SNHLY, FYNNEI. CDR3 length: 15 amino acids.

The chain employs TRBV2 and TRBJ2-4; 9 nucleotides line up with TRBD2. Trimming cost V 6 bases and J 5 bases; bases outside gene matches: 5. The germline gives CDR1 SNHLY, CDR2 FYNNEI. This CDR3 has 14 residues. CDR3 sequence: CASRNIAGENIQYF. The CDR3, as DNA: TGTGCCAGCAGGAACATAGCGGGAGAAAACATTCAGTACTTC.

The chain carries TRBV27 and TRBJ2-2, with 8 positions matching TRBD1. CDR3 length: 14 amino acids. Germline CDR1 reads MNHEY; CDR2 reads SMNVEV (reference sequence). V shed 6 bases and J 7 bases; nucleotides not matched to a gene: 7. As DNA, the CDR3 is TGTGCCAGCAGCCCGGGACAGGTAGTCGGGGAGCTGTTTTTT. It specifies CASSPGQVVGELFF.

CDR3 DNA: TGCGCCAGCAGTCATCCGGCAGAAGGTAACATTCAGTACTTC. Encoded protein: CASSHPAEGNIQYF. The chain recombines TRBV10-1 with TRBJ2-4; D gene unclear. Trimming took off 5 bases at V and 7 bases at J, with 15 bases between the two ends. CDR3 length: 14 residues. Germline CDR1 and CDR2: WNHNN and SYGVQD (reference sequence).

The chain employs TRBV4-1 and TRBJ1-3; D is ambiguous. V was clipped by 1 base and J by 5 bases, with 18 bases between them. Germline V lookup: CDR1 MGHRA, CDR2 YSYEKL. The CDR3 sequence is 17 residues long. CDR3 loop: CASSQVLFLGGRNTIYF. The CDR3 DNA is TGCGCCAGCAGCCAAGTTTTATTTCTGGGTGGTAGAAACACCATATATTTT.

The chain combines TRBV5-5 with TRBJ1-1, with D unclear. Looked up from germline, CDR1 is SGHKS and CDR2 is YYEKEE (reference sequence). This CDR3 region has 16 residues. The V end was cut by 2 bases, the J end by 0 bases, with 14 bases between. The CDR3 DNA is TGTGCCAGCAGCTTATCACCACTACGGATGAACACTGAAGCTTTCTTT. It yields the protein CASSLSPLRMNTEAFF.

This clone appeared a few times. The chain has TRBV28 and TRBJ2-1, with a weak D call TRBD1 (5 bases). In germline, CDR1 is MDHEN, CDR2 SYDVKM. V was clipped by 6 bases and J by 2 bases, with 11 bases between them. This CDR3 region has 14 residues. CDR3 nucleotide sequence: TGTGCCAGCAGCCAGGGTGGGGCCTACAATGAGCAGTTCTTC. This translates into CASSQGGAYNEQFF.

This chain connects TRBV4-1 to TRBJ2-1; 8 positions agree with TRBD2. V lost 4 bases and J lost 5; bases outside the gene matches: 7. Germline V gene sequence: CDR1 MGHRA, CDR2 YSYEKL. The CDR3 totals 15 residues. As DNA, the CDR3 is TGCGCCAGCAGCCTGACTAGCGAGCCGAACAATGAGCAGTTCTTC. Its protein product is CASSLTSEPNNEQFF.

The CDR3 spells CASSSRLAGTYEQYF. Written as DNA, the CDR3 is TGTGCCAGCAGCTCCCGACTAGCGGGGACCTACGAGCAGTACTTC. This chain joins TRBV7-8 and TRBJ2-7, with 11 positions matching TRBD2. With 4 bases clipped from V and 2 bases from J, the junction kept 4 bases outside the gene matches. CDR3 length equals 15 residues. The germline CDR1 and CDR2 sequences are SGHVS and FQNEAQ.

The V call is TRBV7-9, the J call TRBJ1-1; tentatively, D is TRBD1 (6 bases). V lost 4 bases, J lost 5 bases, and 17 bases lay in between. The germline V gene encodes CDR1 SEHNR and CDR2 FQNEAQ (reference sequence). This CDR3 spans 15 amino acids. The CDR3 DNA follows: TGTGCCAGCAGCTCAAGGGGGGCTCGGGGTACTGAAGCTTTCTTT. As protein: CASSSRGARGTEAFF.

V and J are TRBV30 and TRBJ1-3; perhaps TRBD1 as D (5 bases). The CDR3 loop spans 14 amino acids. CDR1 and CDR2 (germline): GTSNPN, SVGIG (reference sequence). Trimming took off 5 bases at V and 0 bases at J, with 11 bases between the two ends. CDR3 protein: CAWGRQFSGNTIYF. The CDR3 bases are TGTGCCTGGGGAAGACAGTTCTCTGGAAACACCATATATTTT.

J is TRBJ1-1 and V is TRBV28; D remains unclear. The CDR3 sequence is 11 residues long. V was shortened by 7 bases and J by 2 bases, with 5 bases between the two germline ends. CDR1 is MDHEN, CDR2 SYDVKM, per germline. CDR3 sequence reads: CASTSNTEAFF. Here the CDR3 DNA reads TGTGCCAGCACCAGTAACACTGAAGCTTTCTTT.

The chain is built from TRBV19 and TRBJ2-7, with D perhaps matching TRBD1 or TRBD2 (5 bases each). V was trimmed by 10 bases and J by 3 bases, leaving 19 bases between them. CDR1 is LNHDA, CDR2 SQIVND, per germline (reference sequence). This CDR3 spans 14 amino acids. The CDR3 spells CATSGQGSHYEQYF. CDR3 nucleotides: TGTGCCACCTCGGGGCAGGGTAGCCACTACGAGCAGTACTTC.

V gene TRBV11-2 combines with J gene TRBJ2-2, with D maybe TRBD2 (7 bases). CDR1 is SGHAT and CDR2 is FQNNGV in the germline V gene. The CDR3 runs 18 residues. Trimming shortened V by 1 base and J by 3 bases, and 18 bases separated the two germline ends. The CDR3 DNA reads as TGTGCCAGCAGCTTAGGGGGGAGGGGGAGAGGTTACACCGGGGAGCTGTTTTTT. As protein: CASSLGGRGRGYTGELFF.